This T cell receptor beta chain is from a study of OX40 agonist ivuxolimab in advanced cancers. About the research overall: The diagnoses of dose-escalation patients were hepatocellular carcinoma, melanoma, renal cell or head and neck cancer. Past anti-PD-1, anti-PD-L1 or anti-CTLA-4 therapy was accepted, and around 40% had received some.

Assay: immunoSEQ multiplex PCR; the TCRdb copy retains only in-frame clones and omits some. The sample includes about 68,000 clones, approximately 91% of them seen just once. In regard to this clone: Antigen specificity is unknown.

Study results and limitations: Nonresponders included some who also had low normalized T-cell clonal expansion.

The sequenced sample was CD4+ or CD8+ T cells sorted from blood, obtained in a trial of the OX40 agonist ivuxolimab. The clonotype was recovered from an adult with an advanced solid tumor such as melanoma, head and neck, liver or kidney cancer.

CDR3 in DNA: TGTGCTAGTGGTCAGGAACTAGCTAGAGGTGAGCAGTTCTTC. The encoded protein is CASGQELARGEQFF. The chain is built from TRBV12-5 and TRBJ2-1, with D maybe TRBD2 (6 bases). V was shortened by 5 bases and J by 9 bases, with 17 bases between the two germline ends. CDR1 LGHNT and CDR2 FRNRAP come from the germline V gene. This CDR3 is 14 amino acids long.